The next 32 T cell receptor beta chains were all read from a single sample in a study of T-cell memory formation after mild COVID-19. TCRdb reanalysed the 5' RACE reads using MiXCR and keeps one entry per CDR3 protein. Among approximately 300,000 distinct CDR3 sequences listed, more than 15% were seen once. The sequenced sample was PBMCs or a T cell subset sorted from them (not recorded which). The source of these receptors is a man aged 18 to 30 who had mild COVID-19 (a few samples of this study predate the infection). Cell type and time point are not known.

This chain uses TRBV29-1 with TRBJ1-1; no clear D gene. The CDR3 has 11 residues. V was clipped by 7 bases and J by 3 bases, with 9 bases between them. Germline CDR1 reads SQVTM; CDR2 reads ANQGSEA. The CDR3 region has the DNA TGCAGCGGGAGTGGGTACACTGAAGCTTTCTTT. Residues: CSGSGYTEAFF.

The rearrangement joins TRBV18 to TRBJ2-7; 8 bases agree with TRBD1. This CDR3 spans 14 amino acids. Germline CDR1 KGHSH, CDR2 LQKENI. The V and J ends lost 2 bases and 7 bases, in that order; junction bases with no gene match: 7. CDR3 nucleotide sequence: TGTGCCAGCTCACCAGGGACAGGTTACCGGGAGCAGTACGTC. Its translation: CASSPGTGYREQYV.

This clonotype was seen many times. This sequence joins TRBV7-2 and TRBJ1-1; a weak D match, TRBD1 (5 bases). Trimming left V 5 bases short and J 0 bases short, with 10 bases between. This CDR3 spans 14 amino acids. The germline gives CDR1 SGHTA, CDR2 FQGNSA. CDR3 amino acids: CASSRGGMNTEAFF. In DNA form, the CDR3 reads TGTGCCAGCAGCCGCGGGGGGATGAACACTGAAGCTTTCTTT.

This clonotype was seen a handful of times. This rearrangement joins TRBV20-1 to TRBJ2-7; D not resolved. V lost 2 bases and J lost 2, with 13 bases in between. The CDR3 is made up of 14 amino acids. Per the germline V gene, CDR1 is DFQATT and CDR2 is SNEGSKA (reference sequence). Here the CDR3 DNA reads TGCAGTGCTAGATCGGTTATGAGTCCCTACGAGCAGTACGTC. This sequence encodes CSARSVMSPYEQYV.

This clonotype was counted between two and nine times. The CDR3 spells CASSAGTGGHLRSTF. Written as DNA, the CDR3 is TGTGCCAGCAGCGCCGGGACAGGGGGACACCTTCGAAGCACCTTC. The J gene is TRBJ1-2, the V gene TRBV9; 11 bases agree with TRBD1. V shed 3 bases, J shed 13 bases, and the junction held 14 bases outside the gene matches. The CDR3 covers 15 residues. The germline CDR1 and CDR2 sequences are SGDLS and YYNGEE.

This rearrangement joins TRBV4-2 to TRBJ1-2; TRBD1 aligns across 9 bases. CDR3 length: 15 amino acids. Germline V gene sequence: CDR1 LGHNA, CDR2 YNFKEQ. J gave up 7 bases and V 1 base, and 7 bases lay outside the gene matches. As DNA, the CDR3 is TGTGCCAGCAGCCAAGGTTCTACAGGGGGCGCTGGCTACACCTTC. Residues: CASSQGSTGGAGYTF.

This clonotype showed up just a few times. In DNA, the CDR3 is TGTGCCAGCAGCTTAAGGACTAGCGGGGGGCAAGACAATGAGCAGTTCTTC. Translation: CASSLRTSGGQDNEQFF. The chain couples TRBV7-8 to TRBJ2-1, with TRBD2 identical over 14 bases. This CDR3 has 17 amino acids. V was pared by 2 bases and J by 5 bases, with 5 bases of the junction left unmatched. Germline V CDR1 and CDR2: SGHVS, FQNEAQ.

The chain carries TRBV11-2 and TRBJ2-3, with 10 bases fitting TRBD2. CDR3 size: 16 residues. Germline V gives CDR1 SGHAT, CDR2 FQNNGV. The junction had 4 bases not matched to a gene; V was cut back by 3 bases and J by 1 base. The CDR3 sequence: CASSFTLAGGTDTQYF. CDR3 sequence (DNA): TGTGCCAGCAGCTTCACCCTAGCGGGGGGCACAGATACGCAGTATTTT. The full variable domain, rest sourced from reference TRBV11-2 and TRBJ2-3, is EAGVAQSPRYKIIEKRQSVAFWCNPISGHATLYWYQQILGQGPKLLIQFQNNGVVDDSQLPKDRFSAERLKGVDSTLKIQPAKLEDSAVYLCASSFTLAGGTDTQYFGPGTRLTVL.

This clonotype was observed a few times. The chain links TRBV6-1 to TRBJ1-5; 7 nucleotides line up with TRBD1. V was pared by 6 bases and J by 7 bases, with 9 bases of the junction left unmatched. The CDR3 runs to 14 residues. Per the germline V gene, CDR1 is MNHNS and CDR2 is SASEGT. For the CDR3, the DNA is TGTGCCAGCAGAACAGACAGGGTCTCCCAGCCCCAGCATTTT. It translates to CASRTDRVSQPQHF.

The chain couples TRBV12-3 or TRBV12-4 to TRBJ1-1; 7 bases align to TRBD1. The CDR3 extends over 15 amino acids. Germline trimming cut 6 bases from V and 0 bases from J; bases unmatched to any gene: 7. The CDR3 region is CASSLQGQMNTEAFF. The CDR3 DNA reads TGTGCCAGCAGCTTACAGGGGCAGATGAACACTGAAGCTTTCTTT.

CDR3 sequence: CASKDEQYV. CDR3 DNA: TGTGCCAGCAAAGACGAGCAGTACGTC. The V and J genes are TRBV2 and TRBJ2-7; D is ambiguous. The CDR3 extends over 9 amino acids. Trimming pared 7 bases from V and 5 bases from J, leaving 3 bases between. CDR1 is SNHLY and CDR2 is FYNNEI in the germline V gene.

The V gene is TRBV11-2, the J gene TRBJ2-5, with TRBD2 as a possible D gene (6 bases). V lost 5 bases and J 3 bases, leaving 13 bases between the germline ends. Germline V gene data show CDR1 as SGHAT and CDR2 as FQNNGV. The CDR3 runs to 14 residues. CDR3 DNA: TGTGCCAGCAGCCCGGGGGTGCAGGAAGAGACCCAGTACTTC. This gives the protein CASSPGVQEETQYF.

In this sample, this clonotype turned up a few times. V is TRBV29-1 and J is TRBJ2-4, with a weak D call TRBD1 (6 bases). This CDR3 region has 14 residues. Trimming stripped 5 bases from V and 3 bases from J, with 14 bases between. Germline V CDR1 and CDR2: SQVTM, ANQGSEA. CDR3 bases: TGCAGCGTTCAGTCAGCGGACAGCAAAAACATTCAGTACTTC. The encoded protein is CSVQSADSKNIQYF.

This clonotype has more than one count but fewer than ten. This sequence joins TRBV7-3 and TRBJ2-3, with D tentatively TRBD1 or TRBD2 (5 bases each). V was pared by 2 bases and J by 2 bases, with 14 bases between. This CDR3 is 16 amino acids long. CDR1 is SGHTA, CDR2 FQGTGA, per germline. CDR3 loop: CASSLSRDLPTDTQYF. The CDR3, as DNA: TGTGCCAGCAGCTTATCAAGGGACCTACCCACAGATACGCAGTATTTT.

This clonotype was counted between two and nine times. This sequence joins TRBV28 and TRBJ2-3; 7 bases align to TRBD2. CDR1 is MDHEN and CDR2 is SYDVKM in the germline V gene. Trimming took 11 bases from V and 6 from J; bases not matched to a gene: 5. This CDR3 contains 11 residues. CDR3 bases: TGTGCCTCGGGGGGTCCGGATACGCAGTATTTT. Amino acids: CASGGPDTQYF.

V and J are TRBV11-2 and TRBJ1-2; TRBD1 aligns across 7 bases. The CDR3 has 16 residues. From germline, CDR1 is SGHAT and CDR2 FQNNGV. V was clipped by 5 bases and J by 2 bases; unmatched bases: 11. The chain's CDR3 is CASSPIDRAGNYGYTF. In nucleotides, the CDR3 is TGTGCCAGCAGCCCAATCGACAGGGCGGGCAACTATGGCTACACCTTC. Looking up the rest from reference TRBV11-2 and TRBJ1-2 gives the full variable domain: EAGVAQSPRYKIIEKRQSVAFWCNPISGHATLYWYQQILGQGPKLLIQFQNNGVVDDSQLPKDRFSAERLKGVDSTLKIQPAKLEDSAVYLCASSPIDRAGNYGYTFGSGTRLTVV.

This clonotype appeared a few times. V is TRBV7-2 and J is TRBJ1-6, with TRBD1 as a possible D gene (6 bases). V lost 3 bases and J lost 11, with 11 bases in between. Looked up from germline, CDR1 is SGHTA and CDR2 is FQGNSA. This CDR3 comprises 13 residues. In nucleotides, the CDR3 is TGTGCCAGCAGCTTCAGGGGTAAGGCACCCCTCCACTTT. Residues: CASSFRGKAPLHF.

This clonotype has only a few counts. The DNA for the CDR3 is TGTGCCAGCACTTCGGTTGCCGCCACTGAAGCTTTCTTT. It yields the protein CASTSVAATEAFF. V and J are TRBV6-6 and TRBJ1-1; D unclear. Germline CDR1 reads MNHNY; CDR2 reads SVGAGI (reference sequence). The V gene lost 7 bases and the J gene lost 4 bases, with 13 bases spanning the gap. This CDR3 spans 13 amino acids.

This clonotype was seen a few times. The chain joins TRBV6-5 to TRBJ2-5, with 13 positions matching TRBD2. The V and J ends lost 9 bases and 3 bases, in that order; junction bases with no gene match: 1. The length of the CDR3 is 13 residues. From germline, CDR1 is MNHEY and CDR2 SVGAGI. The CDR3: CASGLAGEETQYF. The CDR3 DNA follows: TGTGCCAGTGGACTAGCGGGGGAAGAGACCCAGTACTTC.

The rearrangement links TRBV4-1 to TRBJ2-3; TRBD2 aligns across 10 bases. Germline lookup yields CDR1 MGHRA and CDR2 YSYEKL. The CDR3 totals 17 residues. V lost 0 bases and J lost 3; bases outside the gene matches: 6. The DNA of the CDR3 is TGCGCCAGCAGCCAAGAGTATGTTAGCGGGGGGACAGATACGCAGTATTTT. Its translation: CASSQEYVSGGTDTQYF.

CDR3 protein: CSAIRPNEQFF. The CDR3, as DNA: TGCAGTGCTATCAGACCTAATGAGCAGTTCTTC. V is TRBV20-1 and J is TRBJ2-1; D is unresolved. The CDR3 covers 11 residues. V lost 4 bases and J 7 bases, leaving 8 bases between the germline ends. Germline CDR1 is DFQATT and CDR2 is SNEGSKA (reference sequence).

The J gene is TRBJ2-1, the V gene TRBV7-3; TRBD2 might be the D (6 bases). V was cut by 4 bases and J by 9 bases, with 13 bases left in between. Germline CDR1 is SGHTA and CDR2 is FQGTGA. This CDR3 has 13 amino acids. CDR3 nucleotides: TGTGCCAGCAGCTCCACGGGGGTGAGTGAGCAGTTCTTC. Translation: CASSSTGVSEQFF.

This sequence joins TRBV5-1 and TRBJ2-3, with no clear D. Trimming shortened V by 4 bases and J by 0 bases, and 15 bases separated the two germline ends. Germline-derived CDR1 and CDR2 are SGHRS and YFSETQ. This CDR3 has 16 residues. The DNA for the CDR3 is TGCGCCAGCAGCGGTGGGTCCTACTCCAGCACAGATACGCAGTATTTT. It yields the protein CASSGGSYSSTDTQYF.

The rearrangement joins TRBV30 to TRBJ2-3; a weak D match, TRBD2 (5 bases). Trimming shortened V by 0 bases and J by 2 bases, and 9 bases separated the two germline ends. The CDR3 is 14 amino acids. The V gene's germline CDR1 is GTSNPN and CDR2 SVGIG (reference sequence). In DNA form, the CDR3 reads TGTGCCTGGAGTGTAGCGGCACTCACAGATACGCAGTATTTT. Protein product: CAWSVAALTDTQYF.

The V call is TRBV20-1, the J call TRBJ2-1; 12 bases are a match to TRBD2. The J segment lost 7 bases and the V segment lost 6 bases, leaving 7 bases of the junction unmatched. The CDR3 consists of 14 residues. Germline CDR1 is DFQATT and CDR2 is SNEGSKA (reference sequence). The CDR3: CSAMTSGGLNEQFF. DNA of the CDR3: TGCAGTGCGATGACTAGCGGGGGTTTGAATGAGCAGTTCTTC.

This clonotype was seen a few times. This sequence joins TRBV4-1 and TRBJ1-1; D unclear. The CDR3 loop spans 15 amino acids. The germline V gene encodes CDR1 MGHRA and CDR2 YSYEKL. V was pared by 0 bases and J by 6 bases, with 14 bases between. As DNA, the CDR3 is TGCGCCAGCAGCCAAGAAGTTGGGATTGGGGCTGAAGCTTTCTTT. Translation gives CASSQEVGIGAEAFF.

This clonotype was counted a few times. This rearrangement joins TRBV7-2 to TRBJ1-1; D is unresolved. The CDR3 runs 15 residues. Germline values: CDR1 SGHTA, CDR2 FQGNSA. Trimming removed 6 bases at V and 5 bases at J, with 19 bases between. CDR3 DNA: TGTGCCAGCAGTTACATCAAACGGTGGAGGACTGAAGCTTTCTTT. Its protein is CASSYIKRWRTEAFF.

This clonotype showed up just a few times. The chain is built from TRBV30 and TRBJ2-1; perhaps D is TRBD1 or TRBD2 (5 bases each). The germline V gene encodes CDR1 GTSNPN and CDR2 SVGIG (reference sequence). Trimming cost V 7 bases and J 0 bases, with 13 bases left between them. This CDR3 has 14 residues. The CDR3 reads CASPGRSSYNEQFF. The CDR3 DNA follows: TGTGCCTCCCCGGGGCGGAGCTCCTACAATGAGCAGTTCTTC.

In its sample, this clonotype was seen a few times. The gene calls are TRBV20-1 and TRBJ1-5; 8 bases are a match to TRBD1. V trimming: 4 bases; J trimming: 5 bases; junction bases outside the gene matches: 4. This CDR3 region has 13 residues. Germline loops: CDR1 DFQATT, CDR2 SNEGSKA (reference sequence). The CDR3 region is CSAMDRADQPQHF. The CDR3 DNA reads as TGCAGTGCTATGGACAGGGCCGATCAGCCCCAGCATTTT.

The gene calls are TRBV6-2 or TRBV6-3 and TRBJ2-5; D is possibly TRBD1 (6 bases). The CDR3 has 14 amino acids. Trimming removed 5 bases at V and 4 bases at J, with 14 bases between. Germline values: CDR1 MNHEY, CDR2 SVGEGT. CDR3: CASSRNRDGETQYF. DNA for the CDR3: TGTGCCAGCAGTCGGAACAGGGACGGAGAGACCCAGTACTTC.

The chain is built from TRBV9 and TRBJ1-6; D not resolved. The V gene lost 0 bases and the J gene lost 8 bases, with 9 bases spanning the gap. Germline V gene data show CDR1 as SGDLS and CDR2 as YYNGEE. There are 14 residues in the CDR3. The DNA for the CDR3 is TGTGCCAGCAGCGTAGCGGAAGCTTATTCACCCCTCCACTTT. This codes for CASSVAEAYSPLHF. Filled out from reference TRBV9 and TRBJ1-6, the complete variable domain reads DSGVTQTPKHLITATGQRVTLRCSPRSGDLSVYWYQQSLDQGLQFLIQYYNGEERAKGNILERFSAQQFPDLHSELNLSSLELGDSALYFCASSVAEAYSPLHFGNGTRLTVT.

A few counts support this clonotype. The V call is TRBV9, the J call TRBJ2-3; 8 nucleotides line up with TRBD1. The ends lost 0 bases at V and 0 bases at J; junction bases unmatched: 3. The length of the CDR3 is 16 residues. The V gene's germline CDR1 is SGDLS and CDR2 YYNGEE. CDR3 sequence: CASSVGTGGSTDTQYF. The CDR3 region has the DNA TGTGCCAGCAGCGTAGGAACAGGGGGGAGCACAGATACGCAGTATTTT.